Sequencing of this TCR beta chain was carried out in a study of cytomegalovirus exposure and HLA in healthy donors. Looking at the study overall: In a later analysis, the 120 or so validation repertoires were reported to have used the same platform as the 650 to 800 first-cohort repertoires.

Overall study findings and caveats: Investigators reported 164 TCR beta chains as tied to cytomegalovirus.

Assay: immunoSEQ multiplex PCR; the TCRdb copy retains only in-frame clones and omits some. The table has about 180,000 clones, roughly 86% seen once; the top ten hold approximately 2.4%. V dropped 3 bases and J dropped 3; count of bases not matched to a gene: 3. Germline V CDR1 and CDR2: MDHEN, SYDVKM. This CDR3 is 15 amino acids long. In the case of this clone: Its antigen is currently unknown.

The clonotype was recovered from a man between 18 and 29 years old in good health and CMV-seropositive. The rearrangement joins TRBV28 to TRBJ2-7; 12 positions match TRBD2. The source material was PBMCs. This CDR3 reads CASSFASGRVYEQYF. The CDR3 DNA sequence: TGTGCCAGCAGTTTTGCTAGCGGGAGGGTCTACGAGCAGTACTTC.